This T cell receptor (beta chain) was captured in a study of T cells in Graves' hyperthyroidism and ophthalmopathy. Amplification of TCR beta CDR3 regions used RNA as the template. The HTBI primer set drove a first-round RT-PCR of the TCR CDR3. Each CDR3 protein gets one entry after TCRdb re-called the multiplex PCR reads with MiXCR. The repertoire holds 370,000 or so distinct CDR3 sequences, approximately 12% seen once, with less than 25% in the top ten. Patients between 18 and 65 years old had hyperthyroidism, newly diagnosed and lasting under 2 months. This clonotype has only a few counts. The sequence came from a young man with Graves' hyperthyroidism that later progressed to Graves' ophthalmopathy. Sequenced material: blood.

The CDR3 loop is CASRSEQGIESNEKLFF. The CDR3 bases are TGTGCCAGCAGATCTGAACAGGGAATAGAGTCTAATGAAAAACTGTTTTTT. The V call is TRBV6-1, the J call TRBJ1-4, with D possibly matching TRBD1 (6 bases). The CDR3 has 17 residues. CDR1 and CDR2 from the germline V gene are MNHNS and SASEGT. Trimming cost V 6 bases and J 3 bases, with 20 bases left between them.